The 23 T cell receptor beta chains below were found in one sample sequenced in a study of shared clonotypes between healthy human individuals. Assay: immunoSEQ multiplex PCR; the TCRdb copy retains only in-frame clones and omits some. The sample carries some 2 million clones, less than 95% recorded once. Positive CCR7 selection of CD45RO-negative cells yielded the naive CD8 cells, and terminally differentiated effector memory CD45RA+ cells were excluded. Sequenced: naive CD8+ T cells sorted from blood. The receptors were sampled from a man aged 18 to 30 in good health.

V gene TRBV10-3 combines with J gene TRBJ2-7, with 11 positions matching TRBD2. CDR1 and CDR2 (germline): ENHRY, SYGVKD. V gave up 4 bases and J gave up 0 bases; unmatched junction bases: 5. The CDR3 loop spans 16 amino acids. As DNA, the CDR3 is TGTGCCATCAGTGCACCGACTAGCGGGACCTCCTACGAGCAGTACTTC. Translating gives CAISAPTSGTSYEQYF.

Worth noting for this clone: This same CDR3 is encoded by further DNA sequences in the sample. The J gene is TRBJ2-7, the V gene TRBV5-1; 8 positions agree with TRBD1. This CDR3 spans 15 amino acids. V lost 1 base to trimming and J lost 2 bases; unmatched junction nucleotides: 5. Germline lookup yields CDR1 SGHRS and CDR2 YFSETQ. The CDR3: CASSLRGQATYEQYF. The CDR3 coding sequence is TGCGCCAGCAGCTTGAGGGGACAGGCGACCTACGAGCAGTACTTC.

This clone was observed a single time. The V and J genes are TRBV11-3 and TRBJ2-7; D tentatively reads TRBD1 or TRBD2 (6 bases each). V was cut by 0 bases and J by 6 bases, with 12 bases left in between. Germline V gene sequence: CDR1 SGHNT, CDR2 YENEEA. The CDR3 has 14 amino acids. As DNA, the CDR3 is TGTGCCAGCAGCTTAGATGAAGGGGGGCCCGAGCAGTACTTC. This sequence encodes CASSLDEGGPEQYF.

The genes are TRBV9 and TRBJ2-7; 9 nucleotides align to TRBD2. The CDR3 sequence is 15 residues long. The trim removed 3 bases at V and 5 bases at J, leaving 9 bases unmatched. Germline V lookup: CDR1 SGDLS, CDR2 YYNGEE. This CDR3 reads CASSALGSSGNEQYF. The CDR3, as DNA: TGTGCCAGCAGCGCTCTTGGGTCTAGCGGGAACGAGCAGTACTTC.

This clone was seen only a few times. The chain joins TRBV5-1 to TRBJ1-2; D is undetermined. The CDR3 is 15 residues long. Trimming took off 0 bases at V and 0 bases at J, with 9 bases between the two ends. The V gene's germline CDR1 is SGHRS and CDR2 YFSETQ. The CDR3 coding sequence is TGCGCCAGCAGCTTGGATTTCTCGGCTAACTATGGCTACACCTTC. Translating gives CASSLDFSANYGYTF.

This chain joins TRBV7-2 and TRBJ2-3, with D possibly TRBD2 on 6 matching bases. This CDR3 is 15 amino acids long. V lost 4 bases, J lost 0 bases, and 11 bases lay in between. CDR1 is SGHTA and CDR2 is FQGNSA in the germline V gene. CDR3 sequence reads: CASSYPGASTDTQYF. Written as DNA, the CDR3 is TGTGCCAGCAGCTATCCGGGAGCTAGCACAGATACGCAGTATTTT. The complete variable domain, with remaining parts taken from reference TRBV7-2 and TRBJ2-3, reads GAGVSQSPSNKVTEKGKDVELRCDPISGHTALYWYRQSLGQGLEFLIYFQGNSAPDKSGLPSDRFSAERTGGSVSTLTIQRTQQEDSAVYLCASSYPGASTDTQYFGPGTRLTVL.

The rearrangement joins TRBV5-1 to TRBJ1-4, with 8 positions matching TRBD1. The CDR3 loop spans 16 amino acids. V was pared by 3 bases and J by 4 bases, with 8 bases of the junction left unmatched. Germline CDR1 SGHRS, CDR2 YFSETQ. The CDR3 DNA sequence: TGCGCCAGCAGCTCTACTACAGGGGGAGTTAATGAAAAACTGTTTTTT. Encoded protein: CASSSTTGGVNEKLFF.

In DNA form, the CDR3 reads TGTGCCAGTGCGTCGGACTTAGAAGAGACCCAGTACTTC. It codes for CASASDLEETQYF. The rearrangement joins TRBV19 to TRBJ2-5; D is perhaps TRBD2 (5 bases). Trimming stripped 8 bases from V and 3 bases from J, with 13 bases between. The CDR3 covers 13 residues. Germline loops: CDR1 LNHDA, CDR2 SQIVND (reference sequence).

The genes are TRBV28 and TRBJ1-2, with D perhaps TRBD1 (5 bases). The CDR3 totals 13 residues. Deletions cut 6 bases from V and 4 bases from J, with 12 bases between. The germline gives CDR1 MDHEN, CDR2 SYDVKM. CDR3 sequence reads: CASSDRLSYGYTF. The CDR3 bases are TGTGCCAGCAGCGACAGACTAAGCTATGGCTACACCTTC.

Concerning this clone: The same CDR3 is also encoded by other DNA sequences in this sample. The chain joins TRBV10-2 to TRBJ1-6; D gene ambiguous. The ends were cut back, 2 bases at V and 4 bases at J, with 6 bases in the middle. This CDR3 contains 14 residues. The germline CDR1 and CDR2 sequences are WSHSY and SAAADI. CDR3 in DNA: TGCGCCAGCAGTGAGAGTGGGTATAATTCACCCCTCCACTTT. It specifies CASSESGYNSPLHF.

In this sample, this clone turned up once. The chain couples TRBV7-3 to TRBJ1-2, with TRBD1 identical over 8 bases. CDR3 length: 13 residues. V trimming: 5 bases; J trimming: 3 bases; junction bases outside the gene matches: 2. Germline-derived CDR1 and CDR2 are SGHTA and FQGTGA. CDR3 sequence (DNA): TGTGCCAGCAGCGCGACAGGGGACTATGGCTACACCTTC. This encodes CASSATGDYGYTF. The variable domain in full, with the rest retrieved from reference TRBV7-3 and TRBJ1-2, is GAGVSQTPSNKVTEKGKYVELRCDPISGHTALYWYRQSLGQGPEFLIYFQGTGAADDSGLPNDRFFAVRPEGSVSTLKIQRTERGDSAVYLCASSATGDYGYTFGSGTRLTVV.

This clone showed up just once. DNA for the CDR3: TGTGCCAGCAGCTTCGGGCCTGGCAAAAACATTCAGTACTTC. Its translation is CASSFGPGKNIQYF. The chain has TRBV11-2 and TRBJ2-4; no clear D gene. Trimming pared 3 bases from V and 3 bases from J, leaving 9 bases between. CDR1 is SGHAT, CDR2 FQNNGV, per germline. This CDR3 spans 14 amino acids.

The CDR3 loop is CASSLGGTVYEQYF. Here the CDR3 DNA reads TGTGCCAGCAGCTTAGGGGGGACAGTTTACGAGCAGTACTTC. The chain recombines TRBV7-8 with TRBJ2-7; 7 nucleotides agree with TRBD1. Germline V lookup: CDR1 SGHVS, CDR2 FQNEAQ. This CDR3 spans 14 amino acids. Trimming took 1 base from V and 4 from J; bases not matched to a gene: 4.

The genes are TRBV10-3 and TRBJ2-5; D is unresolved. The CDR3 spans 14 residues. The V gene's germline CDR1 is ENHRY and CDR2 SYGVKD. V shed 0 bases and J shed 14 bases, with 19 bases lying between them. The CDR3 loop reads CAISESNVDIRQYF. For the CDR3, the DNA is TGTGCCATCAGTGAGTCGAATGTAGACATCCGCCAATACTTC.

Details on this clone: This could be a read error, since a much larger clone is one nucleotide away. Other DNA sequences in this specimen translate into the identical CDR3. The rearrangement joins TRBV7-6 to TRBJ2-3; D not resolved. V dropped 2 bases and J dropped 1 base, with 4 bases sitting between them. CDR1 is SGHVS and CDR2 is FNYEAQ in the germline V gene. The CDR3 totals 13 residues. The CDR3 DNA follows: TGTGCCAGCAGCTTAAGCGGCACAGATACGCAGTATTTT. This sequence encodes CASSLSGTDTQYF.

The chain links TRBV4-3 to TRBJ2-7, with D possibly matching TRBD2 (5 bases). Trimming took 2 bases from V and 3 from J, leaving 11 bases between them. Germline assignment: CDR1 LGHNA and CDR2 YSLEER. CDR3 size: 14 residues. This chain's CDR3 is CASSQTDEGYEQYF. In DNA form, the CDR3 reads TGCGCCAGCAGCCAAACCGACGAGGGCTACGAGCAGTACTTC.

The chain has TRBV30 and TRBJ2-1, with 7 bases matching TRBD2. CDR1 is GTSNPN, CDR2 SVGIG, per germline (reference sequence). This CDR3 comprises 15 residues. Trimming at V came to 1 base and at J to 2 bases, leaving 5 bases not matched to a gene. CDR3 protein: CAWSEAGAPYNEQFF. As DNA, the CDR3 is TGTGCCTGGAGTGAGGCGGGAGCCCCCTACAATGAGCAGTTCTTC.

This rearrangement joins TRBV4-1 to TRBJ2-7, with 9 nucleotides matching TRBD1. Germline V gene data show CDR1 as MGHRA and CDR2 as YSYEKL. Trimming at V came to 1 base and at J to 3 bases, leaving 10 bases not matched to a gene. CDR3 length equals 17 residues. CDR3: CASSQGPQRTGVYEQYF. For the CDR3, the DNA is TGCGCCAGCAGCCAAGGCCCCCAGCGGACAGGGGTCTACGAGCAGTACTTC.

The genes are TRBV10-3 and TRBJ1-2, with 7 bases that match TRBD1. Germline assignment: CDR1 ENHRY and CDR2 SYGVKD. The CDR3 runs 15 residues. The ends lost 0 bases at V and 5 bases at J; junction bases unmatched: 6. This CDR3 is CAISESEGAGYGYTF. CDR3 in DNA: TGTGCCATCAGTGAGTCCGAGGGGGCAGGATATGGCTACACCTTC.

V and J are TRBV4-3 and TRBJ2-2; D is undetermined. The length of the CDR3 is 14 residues. Germline loops: CDR1 LGHNA, CDR2 YSLEER. The ends were cut back, 6 bases at V and 5 bases at J, with 13 bases in the middle. The CDR3: CASSLSSTTGELFF. The DNA of the CDR3 is TGCGCCAGCAGTTTATCGAGCACAACCGGGGAGCTGTTTTTT.

The J gene is TRBJ1-5, the V gene TRBV28, with D possibly matching TRBD1 (5 bases). CDR3 length: 12 amino acids. The V end lost 6 bases, the J end lost 7 bases, and 10 bases lay between the germline ends. Looked up from germline, CDR1 is MDHEN and CDR2 is SYDVKM. Here the CDR3 reads CASRFTGQPQHF. The CDR3 nucleotides are TGTGCCAGCAGGTTTACAGGACAGCCCCAGCATTTT.

This clone showed up just once. The chain recombines TRBV7-6 with TRBJ1-5; tentative D call: TRBD1 (5 bases). This CDR3 contains 15 residues. Trimming cost V 1 base and J 3 bases, with 10 bases left between them. Looked up from germline, CDR1 is SGHVS and CDR2 is FNYEAQ. CDR3 loop: CASSLGTGYNQPQHF. In nucleotides, the CDR3 is TGTGCCAGCAGCTTAGGCACAGGTTACAATCAGCCCCAGCATTTT. Looking up the rest from reference TRBV7-6 and TRBJ1-5 gives the full variable domain: GAGVSQSPRYKVTKRGQDVALRCDPISGHVSLYWYRQALGQGPEFLTYFNYEAQQDKSGLPNDRFSAERPEGSISTLTIQRTEQRDSAMYRCASSLGTGYNQPQHFGDGTRLSIL.

The chain uses TRBV30 and TRBJ1-2; D ambiguous. The V gene lost 1 base and the J gene lost 4 bases, with 7 bases spanning the gap. CDR1 is GTSNPN, CDR2 SVGIG, per germline (reference sequence). The CDR3 contains 12 residues. As DNA, the CDR3 is TGTGCCTGGAGTGACAGTTTCTATGGCTACACCTTC. Translated: CAWSDSFYGYTF. The variable domain in full, completed from reference TRBV30 and TRBJ1-2, reads SQTIHQWPATLVQPVGSPLSLECTVEGTSNPNLYWYRQAAGRGLQLLFYSVGIGQISSEVPQNLSASRPQDRQFILSSKKLLLSDSGFYLCAWSDSFYGYTFGSGTRLTVV.